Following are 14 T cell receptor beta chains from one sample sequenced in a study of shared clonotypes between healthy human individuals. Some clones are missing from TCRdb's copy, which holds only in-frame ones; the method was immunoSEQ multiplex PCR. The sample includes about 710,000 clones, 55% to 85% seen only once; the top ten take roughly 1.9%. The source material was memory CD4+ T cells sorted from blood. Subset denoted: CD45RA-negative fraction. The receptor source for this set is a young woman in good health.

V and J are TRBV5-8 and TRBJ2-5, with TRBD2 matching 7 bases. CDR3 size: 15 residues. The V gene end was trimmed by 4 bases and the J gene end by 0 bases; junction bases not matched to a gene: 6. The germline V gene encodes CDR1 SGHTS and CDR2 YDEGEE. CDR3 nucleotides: TGTGCCAGCAGCCAAGATCGGGGGGACCAAGAGACCCAGTACTTC. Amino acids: CASSQDRGDQETQYF.

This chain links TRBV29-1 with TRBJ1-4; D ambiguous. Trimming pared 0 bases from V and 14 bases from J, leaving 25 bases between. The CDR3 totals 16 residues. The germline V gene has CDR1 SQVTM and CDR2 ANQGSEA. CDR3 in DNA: TGCAGCGTTGAAGAAGGCAGTGGGTCTCGGACGGCTACGCTGTTTTTT. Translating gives CSVEEGSGSRTATLFF.

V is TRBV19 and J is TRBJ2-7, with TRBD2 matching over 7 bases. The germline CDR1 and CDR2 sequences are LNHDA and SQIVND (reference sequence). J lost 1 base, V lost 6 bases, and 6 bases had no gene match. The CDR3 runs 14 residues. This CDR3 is CASRPGGTSYEQYF. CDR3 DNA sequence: TGTGCCAGTAGGCCGGGGGGTACGTCCTACGAGCAGTACTTC.

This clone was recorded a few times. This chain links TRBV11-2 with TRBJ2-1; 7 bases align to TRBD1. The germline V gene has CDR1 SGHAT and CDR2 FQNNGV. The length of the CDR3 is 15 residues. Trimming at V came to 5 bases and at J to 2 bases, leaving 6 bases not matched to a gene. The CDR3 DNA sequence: TGTGCCAGCAGCCCCCAGGGGGAGACCTACAATGAGCAGTTCTTC. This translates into CASSPQGETYNEQFF.

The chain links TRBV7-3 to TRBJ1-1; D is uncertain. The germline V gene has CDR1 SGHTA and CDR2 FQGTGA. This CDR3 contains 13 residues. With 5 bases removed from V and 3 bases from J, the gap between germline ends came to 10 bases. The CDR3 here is CASSPDGYTEAFF. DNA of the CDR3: TGTGCCAGCAGCCCGGATGGGTACACTGAAGCTTTCTTT.

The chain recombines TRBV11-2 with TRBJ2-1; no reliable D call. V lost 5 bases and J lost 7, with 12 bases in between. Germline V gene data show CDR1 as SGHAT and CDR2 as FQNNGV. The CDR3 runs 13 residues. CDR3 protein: CASSRGLGNEQFF. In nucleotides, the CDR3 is TGTGCCAGCAGCCGTGGGCTCGGGAATGAGCAGTTCTTC.

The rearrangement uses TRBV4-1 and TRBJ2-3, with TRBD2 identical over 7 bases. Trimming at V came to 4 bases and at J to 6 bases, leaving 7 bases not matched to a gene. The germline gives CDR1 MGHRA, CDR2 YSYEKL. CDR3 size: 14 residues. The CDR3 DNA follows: TGCGCCAGCAGCCGGACCCTAGCGGCGGATACGCAGTATTTT. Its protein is CASSRTLAADTQYF.

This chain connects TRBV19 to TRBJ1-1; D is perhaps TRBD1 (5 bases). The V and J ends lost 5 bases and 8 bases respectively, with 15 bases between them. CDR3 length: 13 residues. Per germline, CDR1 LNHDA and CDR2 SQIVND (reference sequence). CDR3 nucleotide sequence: TGTGCCAGTAGTCGCGGCAGGGAAGGAGAAGCTTTCTTT. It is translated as CASSRGREGEAFF.

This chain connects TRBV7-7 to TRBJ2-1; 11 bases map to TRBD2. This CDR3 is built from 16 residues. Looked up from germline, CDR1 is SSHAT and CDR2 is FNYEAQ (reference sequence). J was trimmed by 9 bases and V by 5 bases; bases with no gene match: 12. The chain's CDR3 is CASSPQLAGAWSEQFF. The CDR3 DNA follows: TGTGCCAGCAGCCCGCAACTAGCGGGAGCTTGGAGTGAGCAGTTCTTC.

CDR3 protein: CASSSGTSGTGQFF. The DNA of the CDR3 is TGCGCCAGCAGCTCGGGGACTAGCGGGACGGGGCAGTTCTTC. The rearrangement uses TRBV5-1 and TRBJ2-1; TRBD2 matches 13 bases. Germline CDR1 is SGHRS and CDR2 is YFSETQ. There are 14 residues in the CDR3. V shed 3 bases and J 12 bases; nucleotides not matched to a gene: 6. Full variable domain (outside the CDR3, taken from reference TRBV5-1 and TRBJ2-1): KAGVTQTPRYLIKTRGQQVTLSCSPISGHRSVSWYQQTPGQGLQFLFEYFSETQRNKGNFPGRFSGRQFSNSRSEMNVSTLELGDSALYLCASSSGTSGTGQFFGPGTRLTVL.

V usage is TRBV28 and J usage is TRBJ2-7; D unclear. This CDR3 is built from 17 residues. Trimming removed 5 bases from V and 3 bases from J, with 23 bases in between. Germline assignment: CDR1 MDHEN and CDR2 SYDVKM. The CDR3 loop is CASSLQWAPAPNYEQYF. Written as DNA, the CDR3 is TGTGCCAGCAGTCTCCAATGGGCCCCCGCACCCAACTACGAGCAGTACTTC. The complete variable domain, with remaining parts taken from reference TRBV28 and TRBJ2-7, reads DVKVTQSSRYLVKRTGEKVFLECVQDMDHENMFWYRQDPGLGLRLIYFSYDVKMKEKGDIPEGYSVSREKKERFSLILESASTNQTSMYLCASSLQWAPAPNYEQYFGPGTRLTVT.

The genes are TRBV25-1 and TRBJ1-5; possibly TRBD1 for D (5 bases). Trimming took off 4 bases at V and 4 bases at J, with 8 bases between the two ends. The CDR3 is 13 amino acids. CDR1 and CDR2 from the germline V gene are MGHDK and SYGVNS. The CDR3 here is CASSGGGNQPQHF. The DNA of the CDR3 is TGTGCCAGCAGTGGGGGGGGGAATCAGCCCCAGCATTTT.

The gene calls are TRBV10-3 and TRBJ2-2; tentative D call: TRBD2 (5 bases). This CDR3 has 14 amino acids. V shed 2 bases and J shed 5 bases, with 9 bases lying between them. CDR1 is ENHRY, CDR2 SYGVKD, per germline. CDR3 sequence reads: CAISEREKTGELFF. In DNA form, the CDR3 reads TGTGCCATCAGTGAGCGGGAAAAGACCGGGGAGCTGTTTTTT.

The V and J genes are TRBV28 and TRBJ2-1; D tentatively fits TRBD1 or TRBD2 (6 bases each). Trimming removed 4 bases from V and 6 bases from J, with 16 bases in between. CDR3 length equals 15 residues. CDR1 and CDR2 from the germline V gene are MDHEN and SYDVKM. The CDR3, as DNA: TGTGCCAGCAGTTCCCCGAGGGGGGTCGGCAATGAGCAGTTCTTC. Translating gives CASSSPRGVGNEQFF.